This T cell receptor beta chain was observed in a study of low-dose radiotherapy and immunotherapy resistance in tumors. Primers targeting TRAV and TRBV primed first-strand cDNA, covering alpha and beta chains. For amplifying TCRs, the PCR ran for around 20 cycles with Phusion, which was used together with a constant-region primer and the adapter on the V primers. MiXCR was run by TCRdb on the reads, yielding one entry per CDR3 protein. The sample yields around 76,000 distinct CDR3 sequences, around 32% seen once. Losses at the gene ends were 4 bases for V and 4 bases for J; bases not matched to a gene: 3. CDR1 is MDHEN, CDR2 SYDVKM, per germline. CDR3 length: 14 residues. Time point of the sample: before trial treatment. Many counts were recorded for this clonotype.

The receptor was derived from a female donor with ovarian cancer. The rearrangement joins TRBV28 to TRBJ2-1; 8 bases map to TRBD2. Sample: PBMCs, taken before treatment. The CDR3 DNA is TGTGCCAGCAGTTATAGCGGGGCGTACAATGAGCAGTTCTTC. Its translation: CASSYSGAYNEQFF.